Following are 24 T cell receptor beta chains from one sample sequenced in a study of blood T cell repertoires in COVID-19. Data came from immunoSEQ multiplex PCR; TCRdb stores just in-frame clones and leaves some out. The repertoire holds approximately 250,000 clones, with approximately 86% as singletons. The sample was peripheral blood. Receptors originate from a woman aged 70-85 years with COVID-19, enrolled during active disease.

The V call is TRBV11-2, the J call TRBJ2-5; D unclear. CDR1 and CDR2 from the germline V gene are SGHAT and FQNNGV. Trimming took 7 bases from V and 2 from J, leaving 14 bases between them. The CDR3 is 14 residues long. The CDR3: CASIHSPIQETQYF. The CDR3 DNA is TGTGCCAGCATCCACAGCCCGATTCAAGAGACCCAGTACTTC.

The CDR3 DNA is TGCGCCAGCAGCTTGGGCCTAGCGGGGGGCGGTGAGCAGTTCTTC. It is translated as CASSLGLAGGGEQFF. The chain recombines TRBV5-1 with TRBJ2-1; 11 nucleotides align to TRBD2. V lost 0 bases to trimming and J lost 9 bases; unmatched junction nucleotides: 5. Germline V lookup: CDR1 SGHRS, CDR2 YFSETQ. This CDR3 is 15 amino acids long.

In this sample, this clone turned up a few times. The V call is TRBV29-1, the J call TRBJ1-3; the D gene is possibly TRBD1 (6 bases). The CDR3 length is 13 residues. The V gene lost 6 bases and the J gene lost 0 bases, with 9 bases spanning the gap. Germline V lookup: CDR1 SQVTM, CDR2 ANQGSEA. The CDR3 nucleotides read TGCAGCGTATTGGACAGCTCTGGAAACACCATATATTTT. Translating gives CSVLDSSGNTIYF. The whole variable domain, remainder taken from reference TRBV29-1 and TRBJ1-3, is SAVISQKPSRDICQRGTSLTIQCQVDSQVTMMFWYRQQPGQSLTLIATANQGSEATYESGFVIDKFPISRPNLTFSTLTVSNMSPEDSSIYLCSVLDSSGNTIYFGEGSWLTVV.

The rearrangement uses TRBV2 and TRBJ1-1; 7 bases fit TRBD1. Germline V lookup: CDR1 SNHLY, CDR2 FYNNEI. With V trimmed by 6 bases and J by 10 bases, 5 bases remained unmatched. CDR3 size: 11 residues. CDR3 region: CASRREGAAFF. The DNA of the CDR3 is TGTGCCAGCAGAAGAGAGGGGGCAGCTTTCTTT.

This chain connects TRBV5-1 to TRBJ1-3; D might be TRBD1 (5 bases). Trimming removed 5 bases from V and 5 bases from J, with 14 bases in between. Germline loops: CDR1 SGHRS, CDR2 YFSETQ. There are 14 residues in the CDR3. In DNA form, the CDR3 reads TGCGCCAGCAGTGGAGGGGATGCAAGAAACACCATATATTTT. It specifies CASSGGDARNTIYF. Supplemented by reference TRBV5-1 and TRBJ1-3, the full variable domain reads KAGVTQTPRYLIKTRGQQVTLSCSPISGHRSVSWYQQTPGQGLQFLFEYFSETQRNKGNFPGRFSGRQFSNSRSEMNVSTLELGDSALYLCASSGGDARNTIYFGEGSWLTVV.

The gene calls are TRBV28 and TRBJ1-6, with D unclear. This CDR3 is built from 19 residues. Looked up from germline, CDR1 is MDHEN and CDR2 is SYDVKM. Trimming removed 4 bases from V and 0 bases from J, with 19 bases in between. CDR3 nucleotide sequence: TGTGCCAGCAGTTCTCCCTACTCAGACACTCGCTCCTATAATTCACCCCTCCACTTT. Protein product: CASSSPYSDTRSYNSPLHF.

The chain uses TRBV20-1 and TRBJ1-2; 9 bases line up with TRBD1. The CDR3 sequence is 11 residues long. The trim removed 8 bases at V and 8 bases at J, leaving 6 bases unmatched. Germline V gene lookup returns CDR1 DFQATT and CDR2 SNEGSKA (reference sequence). CDR3 in amino acids: CSPGQGQGYTF. The CDR3 DNA is TGCAGTCCGGGACAGGGTCAGGGCTACACCTTC.

The V call is TRBV7-6, the J call TRBJ2-5; D unclear. The ends were cut back, 3 bases at V and 2 bases at J, with 7 bases in the middle. From germline, CDR1 is SGHVS and CDR2 FNYEAQ. The CDR3 spans 13 residues. The CDR3 protein is CASSFSRQETQYF. CDR3 DNA: TGTGCCAGCAGCTTCTCCCGGCAAGAGACCCAGTACTTC.

The genes are TRBV27 and TRBJ1-1; no reliable D call. The germline CDR1 and CDR2 sequences are MNHEY and SMNVEV (reference sequence). Trimming cost V 7 bases and J 2 bases, with 11 bases left between them. This CDR3 comprises 13 residues. The CDR3 sequence is CASTRLPNTEAFF. The CDR3 DNA sequence: TGTGCCAGCACGAGACTTCCCAACACTGAAGCTTTCTTT.

The DNA of the CDR3 is TGTGCCAGTAGTATATTTTTCCAGGTCACTGAAGCTTTCTTT. Encoded protein: CASSIFFQVTEAFF. The genes are TRBV19 and TRBJ1-1, with D hard to call. Trimming took off 2 bases at V and 4 bases at J, with 11 bases between the two ends. CDR3 size: 14 residues. Germline V gene sequence: CDR1 LNHDA, CDR2 SQIVND (reference sequence). Combining the CDR3 with reference TRBV19 and TRBJ1-1 gives the whole variable domain DGGITQSPKYLFRKEGQNVTLSCEQNLNHDAMYWYRQDPGQGLRLIYYSQIVNDFQKGDIAEGYSVSREKKESFPLTVTSAQKNPTAFYLCASSIFFQVTEAFFGQGTRLTVV.

The chain links TRBV28 to TRBJ2-7, with D possibly TRBD1 on 6 matching bases. The CDR3 is made up of 11 amino acids. V gave up 8 bases and J gave up 3 bases, with 8 bases separating them. In germline, CDR1 is MDHEN, CDR2 SYDVKM. This chain's CDR3 is CASQDSYEQYF. As DNA, the CDR3 is TGTGCCAGCCAGGACAGCTACGAGCAGTACTTC.

The J gene is TRBJ1-4, the V gene TRBV6-1; D is uncertain. This CDR3 region has 15 residues. Trimming took 0 bases from V and 7 from J, leaving 12 bases between them. Germline V lookup: CDR1 MNHNS, CDR2 SASEGT. CDR3 bases: TGTGCCAGCAGTGAAGCATTTATGAGCGGTGAAAAACTGTTTTTT. As protein: CASSEAFMSGEKLFF.

The DNA of the CDR3 is TGTGCCAGCGGTAACATTCAGCCCCAGCATTTT. It specifies CASGNIQPQHF. The chain has TRBV28 and TRBJ1-5; D unclear. V lost 8 bases and J 6 bases, leaving 8 bases between the germline ends. Germline V gives CDR1 MDHEN, CDR2 SYDVKM. This CDR3 has 11 residues.

This chain uses TRBV3-1 (or the pseudogene TRBV3-2) with TRBJ1-6, with a possible D match to TRBD1 (6 bases). The germline gives CDR1 LGHDT, CDR2 YNNKEL (reference sequence). Trimming stripped 0 bases from V and 7 bases from J, with 13 bases between. The CDR3 length is 16 residues. The CDR3 loop is CASSQDSGGPNSPLHF. The CDR3 DNA sequence: TGTGCCAGCAGCCAAGATTCGGGGGGGCCGAATTCACCCCTCCACTTT.

V usage is TRBV27 and J usage is TRBJ2-3, with TRBD1 matching 7 bases. Trimming removed 6 bases from V and 5 bases from J; junction bases left unmatched: 11. The length of the CDR3 is 15 residues. Germline loops: CDR1 MNHEY, CDR2 SMNVEV (reference sequence). The CDR3 sequence is CASSSRQGGGDTQYF. For the CDR3, the DNA is TGTGCCAGCAGCTCTCGACAGGGTGGCGGAGATACGCAGTATTTT.

The J gene is TRBJ1-1, the V gene TRBV4-3, with 9 bases that match TRBD1. This CDR3 contains 15 residues. V lost 1 base, J lost 6 bases, and 6 bases stayed unmatched. Germline values: CDR1 LGHNA, CDR2 YSLEER. Here the CDR3 DNA reads TGCGCCAGCAGCCAAGGGGGGACAGGGCGGGCTGAAGCTTTCTTT. Translating it yields CASSQGGTGRAEAFF.

This rearrangement joins TRBV24-1 to TRBJ2-7; D might be TRBD1 (6 bases). Germline CDR1 and CDR2: KGHDR and SFDVKD. The CDR3 consists of 13 residues. V gave up 9 bases and J gave up 2 bases, with 13 bases separating them. The CDR3 coding sequence is TGTGCCACCTCCCAGGGGCCCCCCTACGAGCAGTACTTC. It yields the protein CATSQGPPYEQYF.

The gene calls are TRBV19 and TRBJ2-1; 8 positions agree with TRBD2. Germline V gene sequence: CDR1 LNHDA, CDR2 SQIVND (reference sequence). This CDR3 contains 15 residues. The trim removed 3 bases at V and 3 bases at J, leaving 4 bases unmatched. The CDR3 coding sequence is TGTGCCAGTAGTATTAGCGGGGCAAACTACAATGAGCAGTTCTTC. This sequence encodes CASSISGANYNEQFF.

The CDR3 DNA sequence: TGTGCCAGCAGCTGCCCCCCGGACAGGGGGTTTCTGGAACAGCCCCAGCATTTT. Translated: CASSCPPDRGFLEQPQHF. The chain couples TRBV5-4 to TRBJ1-5, with 10 nucleotides matching TRBD1. The CDR3 loop spans 18 amino acids. Trimming took 3 bases from V and 7 from J; bases not matched to a gene: 16. CDR1 is SGHNT, CDR2 YYREEE, per germline (reference sequence).

The chain is built from TRBV19 and TRBJ1-5, with D possibly TRBD1 on 6 matching bases. Germline V gene lookup returns CDR1 LNHDA and CDR2 SQIVND (reference sequence). V was cut by 7 bases and J by 4 bases, with 14 bases left in between. The CDR3 loop spans 14 amino acids. The CDR3 loop is CASKPTGLNQPQHF. The CDR3 coding sequence is TGTGCCAGTAAGCCAACAGGGTTAAATCAGCCCCAGCATTTT.

The chain is built from TRBV28 and TRBJ1-2, with 7 bases matching TRBD1. There are 15 residues in the CDR3. Per the germline V gene, CDR1 is MDHEN and CDR2 is SYDVKM. The junction had 7 bases not matched to a gene; V was cut back by 2 bases and J by 4 bases. The DNA of the CDR3 is TGTGCCAGCAGTTTACAGGGGGTACGGGCCTATGGCTACACCTTC. Encoded protein: CASSLQGVRAYGYTF.

The chain joins TRBV19 to TRBJ1-3; 7 nucleotides match TRBD1. The germline gives CDR1 LNHDA, CDR2 SQIVND (reference sequence). Germline trimming cut 5 bases from V and 2 bases from J; bases unmatched to any gene: 6. CDR3 length equals 15 residues. The CDR3 DNA follows: TGTGCCAGTAGTCTCTCTGGGACAGCTGGAAACACCATATATTTT. This encodes CASSLSGTAGNTIYF.

This clone has a handful of counts. This chain connects TRBV4-3 to TRBJ2-7, with TRBD1 matching over 8 bases. CDR3 size: 17 residues. CDR1 and CDR2 (germline): LGHNA, YSLEER. V dropped 3 bases and J dropped 4; count of bases not matched to a gene: 14. The CDR3 protein is CASSQALGQGWGYEQYF. DNA of the CDR3: TGCGCCAGCAGCCAGGCTCTAGGACAGGGATGGGGGTACGAGCAGTACTTC.

V and J are TRBV29-1 and TRBJ2-7; TRBD1 matches 7 bases. The CDR3 is 14 residues long. V lost 6 bases to trimming and J lost 3 bases; unmatched junction nucleotides: 11. CDR1 and CDR2 (germline): SQVTM, ANQGSEA. The CDR3 is CSVPGERGLYEQYF. CDR3 DNA: TGCAGCGTCCCAGGGGAAAGGGGGCTCTACGAGCAGTACTTC.